Listed here are 32 T cell receptor beta chains from one sample, sequenced in a study of blood T cell repertoires in COVID-19. Libraries were prepared by immunoSEQ multiplex PCR; TCRdb keeps only in-frame clonotypes and omits some of them. The sample includes approximately 360,000 clones, roughly 89% seen only once; the top ten take 6.5% to 8%. Input material: peripheral blood. All receptors derive from a man between 18 and 35 years old with active or convalescent COVID-19.

The chain couples TRBV11-2 to TRBJ2-1, with TRBD2 identical over 9 bases. This CDR3 is built from 13 residues. Per germline, CDR1 SGHAT and CDR2 FQNNGV. The V segment lost 5 bases and the J segment 10 bases; nucleotides outside the gene matches: 6. The CDR3 here is CASSQGTSTEQFF. The CDR3 DNA is TGTGCCAGCAGCCAAGGGACTAGCACAGAGCAGTTCTTC.

The chain links TRBV5-3 to TRBJ2-2; maybe TRBD1 (6 bases). TRBV5-3 is treated as an ORF (open reading frame) with a function not yet certain. V dropped 4 bases and J dropped 9 bases, with 10 bases sitting between them. This CDR3 comprises 12 residues. The CDR3 DNA is TGTGCCAGAAGCAGGGGGTTGAGGGAGCTGTTTTTT. Its protein is CARSRGLRELFF.

J is TRBJ2-2 and V is TRBV13; D ambiguous. The germline CDR1 and CDR2 sequences are PRHDT and FYEKMQ (reference sequence). V gave up 0 bases and J gave up 4 bases, with 3 bases separating them. The CDR3 consists of 13 residues. The CDR3 is CASSLGATGELFF. In nucleotides, the CDR3 is TGTGCCAGCAGCTTAGGGGCCACCGGGGAGCTGTTTTTT.

The chain has TRBV6-5 and TRBJ2-4, with 8 bases lining up with TRBD1. Germline V gives CDR1 MNHEY, CDR2 SVGAGI. Trimming at V came to 11 bases and at J to 5 bases, leaving 5 bases not matched to a gene. The CDR3 consists of 12 residues. The CDR3 nucleotides are TGTGCCTCCAGGGGGCCCCAAAACATTCAGTACTTC. Residues: CASRGPQNIQYF.

This clone showed up just once. V usage is TRBV7-9 and J usage is TRBJ2-4; possible D gene TRBD1, 5 bases. The germline V and J ends were trimmed by 4 bases and 3 bases, with 7 bases remaining between them. Germline V gene data show CDR1 as SEHNR and CDR2 as FQNEAQ (reference sequence). This CDR3 region has 13 residues. The CDR3 coding sequence is TGTGCCAGCAGCTGGGGCTACAAAAACATTCAGTACTTC. It codes for CASSWGYKNIQYF. The variable domain in full, completed from reference TRBV7-9 and TRBJ2-4, reads DTGVSQNPRHKITKRGQNVTFRCDPISEHNRLYWYRQTLGQGPEFLTYFQNEAQLEKSRLLSDRFSAERPKGSFSTLEIQRTEQGDSAMYLCASSWGYKNIQYFGAGTRLSVL.

V gene TRBV7-2 combines with J gene TRBJ1-4; the D gene is possibly TRBD1 (5 bases). CDR1 is SGHTA and CDR2 is FQGNSA in the germline V gene. The V end lost 5 bases, the J end lost 4 bases, and 20 bases lay between the germline ends. CDR3 length equals 17 residues. CDR3 region: CASSPSFSRVGNEKLFF. The CDR3 DNA is TGTGCCAGCAGCCCGTCGTTTAGCAGGGTTGGTAATGAAAAACTGTTTTTT.

The chain joins TRBV18 to TRBJ2-3; D may be TRBD2 (6 bases). The CDR3 spans 15 residues. Trimming removed 5 bases from V and 0 bases from J, with 12 bases in between. The germline V gene encodes CDR1 KGHSH and CDR2 LQKENI. As DNA, the CDR3 is TGTGCCAGCTCAGTGACTAGGCCTAGCACAGATACGCAGTATTTT. It translates to CASSVTRPSTDTQYF. The full variable domain, rest sourced from reference TRBV18 and TRBJ2-3, is NAGVMQNPRHLVRRRGQEARLRCSPMKGHSHVYWYRQLPEEGLKFMVYLQKENIIDESGMPKERFSAEFPKEGPSILRIQQVVRGDSAAYFCASSVTRPSTDTQYFGPGTRLTVL.

This chain links TRBV7-3 with TRBJ2-5, with TRBD2 matching over 7 bases. Germline V gene data show CDR1 as SGHTA and CDR2 as FQGTGA. The CDR3 covers 13 residues. V was clipped by 4 bases and J by 5 bases; unmatched bases: 4. The DNA for the CDR3 is TGTGCCAGCAGCTGGGGAGGGTCGGAGACCCAGTACTTC. Encoded protein: CASSWGGSETQYF.

The gene calls are TRBV28 and TRBJ2-1; D ambiguous. The germline CDR1 and CDR2 sequences are MDHEN and SYDVKM. The CDR3 is made up of 16 amino acids. V dropped 3 bases and J dropped 0 bases, with 12 bases sitting between them. The CDR3 DNA follows: TGTGCCAGCAGTTTTCCGTTCCAGAACTCCTACAATGAGCAGTTCTTC. It yields the protein CASSFPFQNSYNEQFF.

This chain uses TRBV27 with TRBJ1-4; the match to TRBD1 covers 7 bases. V was clipped by 7 bases and J by 8 bases; unmatched bases: 13. Germline V gives CDR1 MNHEY, CDR2 SMNVEV (reference sequence). The CDR3 loop spans 15 amino acids. The CDR3 loop is CASILSRGGEEKLFF. CDR3 nucleotide sequence: TGTGCCAGCATCCTTAGCCGAGGGGGCGAAGAAAAACTGTTTTTT.

V usage is TRBV7-9 and J usage is TRBJ2-2, with TRBD2 matching over 10 bases. V trimming: 6 bases; J trimming: 5 bases; junction bases outside the gene matches: 6. The CDR3 covers 15 residues. Germline CDR1 reads SEHNR; CDR2 reads FQNEAQ (reference sequence). The CDR3 nucleotides read TGTGCCAGCAGTGTAATAGCGGGGGGAACCGGGGAGCTGTTTTTT. Its protein product is CASSVIAGGTGELFF. The entire variable domain, with the rest obtained from reference TRBV7-9 and TRBJ2-2, is as follows: DTGVSQNPRHKITKRGQNVTFRCDPISEHNRLYWYRQTLGQGPEFLTYFQNEAQLEKSRLLSDRFSAERPKGSFSTLEIQRTEQGDSAMYLCASSVIAGGTGELFFGEGSRLTVL.

This clone was picked up one time. The V call is TRBV14, the J call TRBJ1-3; D might be TRBD1 (6 bases). The CDR3 loop spans 16 amino acids. CDR1 and CDR2 (germline): SGHDN, FVKESK. Deletions cut 0 bases from V and 2 bases from J, with 11 bases between. CDR3 DNA: TGTGCCAGCAGCCAAGAGGTCAGGGGAACTGGAAACACCATATATTTT. It yields the protein CASSQEVRGTGNTIYF.

In DNA form, the CDR3 reads TGTGCCAGCAGTTTTAGTAGCAGGGGCACAGATACGCAGTATTTT. This sequence encodes CASSFSSRGTDTQYF. This chain uses TRBV27 with TRBJ2-3; maybe TRBD1 (5 bases). This CDR3 comprises 15 residues. Trimming stripped 3 bases from V and 1 base from J, with 11 bases between. Germline CDR1 MNHEY, CDR2 SMNVEV (reference sequence).

This chain uses TRBV5-5 with TRBJ1-3; no definite D call. CDR1 is SGHKS, CDR2 YYEKEE, per germline (reference sequence). V lost 0 bases and J 0 bases, leaving 13 bases between the germline ends. The CDR3 length is 17 residues. Written as DNA, the CDR3 is TGTGCCAGCAGCTTGGGAGGCACATTTACCTCTGGAAACACCATATATTTT. The encoded protein is CASSLGGTFTSGNTIYF.

This chain links TRBV28 with TRBJ1-1; D is perhaps TRBD1 (5 bases). The CDR3 runs 15 residues. The V end lost 5 bases, the J end lost 1 base, and 14 bases lay between the germline ends. Germline CDR1 reads MDHEN; CDR2 reads SYDVKM. The chain's CDR3 is CASSPPGLSNTEAFF. Written as DNA, the CDR3 is TGTGCCAGCAGTCCGCCGGGACTCTCGAACACTGAAGCTTTCTTT. The entire variable domain, with the rest obtained from reference TRBV28 and TRBJ1-1, is as follows: DVKVTQSSRYLVKRTGEKVFLECVQDMDHENMFWYRQDPGLGLRLIYFSYDVKMKEKGDIPEGYSVSREKKERFSLILESASTNQTSMYLCASSPPGLSNTEAFFGQGTRLTVV.

The rearrangement uses TRBV6-1 and TRBJ2-2; D call uncertain. The V and J ends lost 2 bases and 6 bases respectively, with 7 bases between them. CDR3 length: 13 amino acids. Germline lookup yields CDR1 MNHNS and CDR2 SASEGT. The CDR3 is CASSEIRAGELFF. DNA of the CDR3: TGTGCCAGCAGTGAAATCCGAGCCGGGGAGCTGTTTTTT.

The genes are TRBV10-3 and TRBJ1-2, with D possibly TRBD1 on 5 matching bases. Trimming took off 11 bases at V and 2 bases at J, with 15 bases between the two ends. Germline CDR1 and CDR2: ENHRY and SYGVKD. The CDR3 is made up of 13 amino acids. The CDR3 coding sequence is TGTGCCGCCGCGGCGGGGGGGAACTATGGCTACACCTTC. It translates to CAAAAGGNYGYTF.

This clone was picked up a small number of times. V and J are TRBV5-6 and TRBJ2-2; possible D gene TRBD1, 5 bases. The germline V and J ends were trimmed by 1 base and 4 bases, with 14 bases remaining between them. The germline CDR1 and CDR2 sequences are SGHDT and YYEEEE. The CDR3 has 16 amino acids. The CDR3, as DNA: TGTGCCAGCAGCTTGCTAGGGCAGGGTTCCACCGGGGAGCTGTTTTTT. Its translation is CASSLLGQGSTGELFF.

The chain recombines TRBV15 with TRBJ1-4; TRBD1 aligns across 8 bases. The junction had 8 bases not matched to a gene; V was cut back by 0 bases and J by 8 bases. The V gene's germline CDR1 is LNHNV and CDR2 YYDKDF (reference sequence). CDR3 length: 16 residues. Here the CDR3 reads CATSRDGTGGLEKLFF. Written as DNA, the CDR3 is TGTGCCACCAGCAGAGACGGAACAGGGGGACTCGAAAAACTGTTTTTT.

DNA of the CDR3: TGTGCCAGTAGTATACGTCCGGGACACACATCGATCGAGCAGTACTTC. This codes for CASSIRPGHTSIEQYF. The rearrangement joins TRBV19 to TRBJ2-7, with D perhaps matching TRBD1 (6 bases). CDR1 LNHDA and CDR2 SQIVND come from the germline V gene (reference sequence). V dropped 2 bases and J dropped 6 bases, with 20 bases sitting between them. The CDR3 length is 16 residues.

A remark on this clone: Distinct nucleotide sequences in the sample also encode this CDR3. This sequence joins TRBV21-1 and TRBJ2-7; TRBD2 is taken as the D call from the table, unchecked against the DNA. TRBV21-1 is a pseudogene segment. The CDR3 has 10 amino acids. The CDR3 is CASSRTEQYF. Here the CDR3 DNA reads TGTGCTAGCAGCAGGACTGAGCAGTACTTC.

The chain carries TRBV3-1 (or the pseudogene TRBV3-2) and TRBJ2-2; 9 positions match TRBD2. Germline lookup yields CDR1 LGHDT and CDR2 YNNKEL (reference sequence). V shed 1 base and J 4 bases; nucleotides not matched to a gene: 1. This CDR3 has 15 amino acids. The DNA for the CDR3 is TGTGCCAGCAGCCAAGGCGGGAGGGTCACCGGGGAGCTGTTTTTT. The encoded protein is CASSQGGRVTGELFF.

This clone was counted a single time. DNA for the CDR3: TGTGCCAGCAGCGTAGTGGGACTATTCACAGATACGCAGTATTTT. Protein product: CASSVVGLFTDTQYF. The chain combines TRBV9 with TRBJ2-3; 7 bases align to TRBD2. This CDR3 has 15 residues. V was clipped by 0 bases and J by 2 bases; unmatched bases: 3. Germline V gene sequence: CDR1 SGDLS, CDR2 YYNGEE. Full variable domain (missing parts from reference TRBV9 and TRBJ2-3): DSGVTQTPKHLITATGQRVTLRCSPRSGDLSVYWYQQSLDQGLQFLIQYYNGEERAKGNILERFSAQQFPDLHSELNLSSLELGDSALYFCASSVVGLFTDTQYFGPGTRLTVL.

The V and J genes are TRBV4-1 and TRBJ2-7; D gene uncertain. This CDR3 has 13 amino acids. Germline V gene data show CDR1 as MGHRA and CDR2 as YSYEKL. V shed 2 bases and J shed 2 bases, with 7 bases lying between them. The CDR3 is CASSQHSPYEQYF. In nucleotides, the CDR3 is TGCGCCAGCAGCCAACACAGTCCCTACGAGCAGTACTTC.

The chain has TRBV6-6 and TRBJ2-2; D remains unclear. The germline gives CDR1 MNHNY, CDR2 SVGAGI (reference sequence). V gave up 2 bases and J gave up 0 bases, with 10 bases separating them. The CDR3 covers 16 residues. CDR3 nucleotides: TGTGCCAGCAGTTACCCCGTGGCAGCGAACACCGGGGAGCTGTTTTTT. Residues: CASSYPVAANTGELFF.

The rearrangement links TRBV12-3 or TRBV12-4 to TRBJ2-1; D ambiguous. V was clipped by 2 bases and J by 5 bases, with 7 bases between them. The CDR3 is 13 residues long. CDR3 in amino acids: CASSLLTHNEQFF. In DNA form, the CDR3 reads TGTGCCAGCAGTTTATTGACACACAATGAGCAGTTCTTC.

CDR3 nucleotide sequence: TGTGCCAGCAGCTTAAGATTTGACAGCTATAATGAAAAACTGTTTTTT. This codes for CASSLRFDSYNEKLFF. The chain uses TRBV7-2 and TRBJ1-4, with D perhaps matching TRBD1 (5 bases). Germline V gene sequence: CDR1 SGHTA, CDR2 FQGNSA. V was pared by 2 bases and J by 4 bases, with 14 bases between. CDR3 length: 16 amino acids.

This chain uses TRBV28 with TRBJ2-2, with TRBD2 matching over 12 bases. CDR1 and CDR2 (germline): MDHEN, SYDVKM. V lost 4 bases, J lost 1 base, and 7 bases stayed unmatched. The CDR3 loop spans 18 amino acids. CDR3 in DNA: TGTGCCAGCAGTTCTCCGGGACTAGCGGGCGAGAACACCGGGGAGCTGTTTTTT. Translation gives CASSSPGLAGENTGELFF.

There are a few counts of this clone. The chain couples TRBV7-9 to TRBJ1-1; 10 positions match TRBD1. The V and J ends lost 3 bases and 6 bases, in that order; junction bases with no gene match: 4. The CDR3 spans 14 residues. Germline V gene sequence: CDR1 SEHNR, CDR2 FQNEAQ (reference sequence). The CDR3 DNA sequence: TGTGCCAGCAGCTTCGGGACAGGGGACCCTGAAGCTTTCTTT. It encodes CASSFGTGDPEAFF.

This clone was detected once. The chain is built from TRBV7-8 and TRBJ2-5; D unclear. CDR1 SGHVS and CDR2 FQNEAQ come from the germline V gene. This CDR3 has 12 amino acids. V lost 5 bases and J lost 5, with 9 bases in between. The CDR3 DNA is TGTGCCAGCAGCCGAAGCCGGGAGACCCAGTACTTC. Translating gives CASSRSRETQYF.

The chain uses TRBV19 and TRBJ2-5; 9 bases fit TRBD2. Trimming took 3 bases from V and 4 from J; bases not matched to a gene: 3. CDR1 and CDR2 (germline): LNHDA, SQIVND (reference sequence). CDR3 length equals 14 residues. The chain's CDR3 is CASSMGLAGETQYF. The CDR3 DNA is TGTGCCAGTAGTATGGGACTAGCTGGAGAGACCCAGTACTTC.

The chain combines TRBV15 with TRBJ1-2; no clear D. Germline lookup yields CDR1 LNHNV and CDR2 YYDKDF (reference sequence). The V end was cut by 1 base, the J end by 1 base, with 10 bases between. This CDR3 has 15 amino acids. CDR3 sequence reads: CATSRVAAGNYGYTF. CDR3 in DNA: TGTGCCACCAGCAGAGTGGCAGCAGGTAACTATGGCTACACCTTC.